Following are 32 T cell receptor beta chains from one sample sequenced in a study of blood T cell repertoires in COVID-19. Assay: immunoSEQ multiplex PCR; the TCRdb copy retains only in-frame clones and omits some. The sample has fewer than 350,000 clones, around 86% seen once. Sequenced: peripheral blood. Source of these receptors: a man in his forties with active or convalescent COVID-19.

The rearrangement uses TRBV13 and TRBJ1-2; weak D call: TRBD1 (6 bases). CDR3 size: 15 residues. From germline, CDR1 is PRHDT and CDR2 FYEKMQ (reference sequence). V lost 4 bases to trimming and J lost 1 base, with 13 bases between them. CDR3 DNA: TGTGCCAGCAGCTACCGGACAGACCTTAACTATGGCTACACCTTC. This translates into CASSYRTDLNYGYTF.

This chain joins TRBV5-1 and TRBJ1-4; D gene unclear. This CDR3 comprises 14 residues. V was trimmed by 2 bases and J by 5 bases, leaving 10 bases between them. In germline, CDR1 is SGHRS, CDR2 YFSETQ. CDR3 coding DNA: TGCGCCAGCAGCTTACAGCTTACCAATGAAAAACTGTTTTTT. Amino acids: CASSLQLTNEKLFF.

The chain is built from TRBV7-9 and TRBJ2-7, with TRBD2 matching over 10 bases. This CDR3 region has 16 residues. V gave up 3 bases and J gave up 4 bases; unmatched junction bases: 9. Germline assignment: CDR1 SEHNR and CDR2 FQNEAQ (reference sequence). CDR3 region: CASSLVDRTSGYEQYF. The CDR3 DNA reads as TGTGCCAGCAGCTTGGTGGACCGGACTAGCGGATACGAGCAGTACTTC.

The chain joins TRBV2 to TRBJ1-1; D may be TRBD1 (6 bases). Trimming removed 7 bases from V and 2 bases from J, with 14 bases in between. CDR1 and CDR2 (germline): SNHLY, FYNNEI. The CDR3 runs to 14 residues. The CDR3 here is CASMKKGTNTEAFF. CDR3 nucleotides: TGTGCCAGCATGAAAAAGGGGACAAACACTGAAGCTTTCTTT.

The chain links TRBV5-4 to TRBJ2-1; the D gene is possibly TRBD1 (6 bases). Germline values: CDR1 SGHNT, CDR2 YYREEE (reference sequence). V was pared by 4 bases and J by 0 bases, with 14 bases between. The CDR3 extends over 16 amino acids. CDR3 in DNA: TGTGCCAGCAGCAGACACAGGGAGTCCTCCTACAATGAGCAGTTCTTC. This encodes CASSRHRESSYNEQFF.

The chain has TRBV5-5 and TRBJ1-1; possibly TRBD1 for D (6 bases). Trimming shortened V by 0 bases and J by 8 bases, and 11 bases separated the two germline ends. The CDR3 sequence is 13 residues long. Germline-derived CDR1 and CDR2 are SGHKS and YYEKEE (reference sequence). CDR3 region: CASSLVLQGEAFF. The DNA of the CDR3 is TGTGCCAGCAGCTTGGTACTTCAGGGGGAAGCTTTCTTT.

This chain connects TRBV9 to TRBJ1-4, with D tentatively TRBD1 (6 bases). The CDR3 is 14 amino acids. Trimming took 3 bases from V and 4 from J, leaving 10 bases between them. Looked up from germline, CDR1 is SGDLS and CDR2 is YYNGEE. The CDR3 sequence: CASSDRQDNEKLFF. Here the CDR3 DNA reads TGTGCCAGCAGCGATCGACAGGATAATGAAAAACTGTTTTTT.

V usage is TRBV5-4 and J usage is TRBJ2-1; 12 bases map to TRBD2. The germline gives CDR1 SGHNT, CDR2 YYREEE (reference sequence). This CDR3 has 15 residues. The junction had 7 bases not matched to a gene; V was cut back by 5 bases and J by 7 bases. As DNA, the CDR3 is TGTGCCAGCAGTTCCGGGACTAGCGGGTTTAATGAGCAGTTCTTC. Protein sequence: CASSSGTSGFNEQFF.

The V and J genes are TRBV1 and TRBJ2-7; TRBD2 reflects the table's D call only, with no check against the DNA. TRBV1 is noted as a pseudogene. There are 15 residues in the CDR3. DNA for the CDR3: TGCACCAGCAGCCAAGAGGCGCGGGAGCCCTACGAGCAGTACTTC. Translating gives CTSSQEAREPYEQYF.

The chain has TRBV15 and TRBJ1-1; no definite D call. The V gene's germline CDR1 is LNHNV and CDR2 YYDKDF (reference sequence). Trimming removed 1 base from V and 2 bases from J, with 8 bases in between. The CDR3 has 14 amino acids. The CDR3, as DNA: TGTGCCACCAGCAGAGGAGATTTTAACACTGAAGCTTTCTTT. Encoded protein: CATSRGDFNTEAFF.

The V and J genes are TRBV7-3 and TRBJ1-2, with a weak D call TRBD1 (5 bases). Germline CDR1 is SGHTA and CDR2 is FQGTGA. V lost 2 bases and J lost 3, with 25 bases in between. The CDR3 spans 19 residues. The CDR3 sequence: CASSLHFAGTGGLDYGYTF. Written as DNA, the CDR3 is TGTGCCAGCAGCTTACACTTCGCCGGGACCGGGGGGTTAGACTATGGCTACACCTTC.

The gene calls are TRBV24-1 and TRBJ2-5, with TRBD1 matching 9 bases. CDR1 and CDR2 from the germline V gene are KGHDR and SFDVKD. The CDR3 totals 18 residues. V was clipped by 2 bases and J by 1 base; unmatched bases: 10. Here the CDR3 reads CATSDSFQDRGRQETQYF. In DNA form, the CDR3 reads TGTGCCACCAGTGATTCCTTTCAGGACAGGGGACGCCAAGAGACCCAGTACTTC.

The gene calls are TRBV5-1 and TRBJ2-5; weak D call: TRBD1 (6 bases). Per the germline V gene, CDR1 is SGHRS and CDR2 is YFSETQ. V was trimmed by 0 bases and J by 5 bases, leaving 11 bases between them. The CDR3 totals 14 residues. CDR3 DNA: TGCGCCAGCAGCTTGGGCAGGGGAAGGGAGACCCAGTACTTC. Translation: CASSLGRGRETQYF.

The chain has TRBV19 and TRBJ1-3; 9 bases match TRBD1. Per the germline V gene, CDR1 is LNHDA and CDR2 is SQIVND (reference sequence). V lost 7 bases to trimming and J lost 1 base; unmatched junction nucleotides: 5. The CDR3 sequence is 15 residues long. CDR3 protein: CASKLGQGSGNTIYF. As DNA, the CDR3 is TGTGCCAGTAAACTGGGACAGGGATCTGGAAACACCATATATTTT.

The chain employs TRBV7-9 and TRBJ2-7; possible D gene TRBD1, 6 bases. CDR3 length: 14 amino acids. Trimming pared 4 bases from V and 4 bases from J, leaving 14 bases between. From germline, CDR1 is SEHNR and CDR2 FQNEAQ (reference sequence). CDR3 protein: CASSSAQGGYEQYF. The CDR3 coding sequence is TGTGCCAGCAGCTCAGCACAGGGCGGGTACGAGCAGTACTTC.

The chain combines TRBV11-3 with TRBJ1-2; TRBD1 matches at 8 bases. The trim removed 0 bases at V and 0 bases at J, leaving 9 bases unmatched. In germline, CDR1 is SGHNT, CDR2 YENEEA. The length of the CDR3 is 18 residues. The CDR3 DNA sequence: TGTGCCAGCAGCTTAGAGTCCGTCAGGGGGCCAACTAACTATGGCTACACCTTC. Its translation is CASSLESVRGPTNYGYTF. The entire variable domain, with the rest obtained from reference TRBV11-3 and TRBJ1-2, is as follows: EAGVVQSPRYKIIEKKQPVAFWCNPISGHNTLYWYLQNLGQGPELLIRYENEEAVDDSQLPKDRFSAERLKGVDSTLKIQPAELGDSAVYLCASSLESVRGPTNYGYTFGSGTRLTVV.

The chain is built from TRBV3-1 (or the pseudogene TRBV3-2) and TRBJ2-3, with 10 bases aligning to TRBD2. The CDR3 spans 14 residues. With 8 bases clipped from V and 9 bases from J, the junction kept 11 bases outside the gene matches. Germline lookup yields CDR1 LGHDT and CDR2 YNNKEL (reference sequence). The CDR3 nucleotides read TGTGCCAGCGGGAGCGGGAGGGCCCTCGAGACGCAGTATTTT. Translated, it gives CASGSGRALETQYF.

The V call is TRBV9, the J call TRBJ2-5; 13 positions agree with TRBD2. This CDR3 has 18 amino acids. Germline-derived CDR1 and CDR2 are SGDLS and YYNGEE. Trimming cost V 2 bases and J 3 bases; bases outside gene matches: 10. CDR3 nucleotide sequence: TGTGCCAGCAGCGTGCGGACTAGCGGGAGTCATGGCGAAGAGACCCAGTACTTC. This sequence encodes CASSVRTSGSHGEETQYF.

The genes are TRBV10-2 and TRBJ1-2; 9 bases fit TRBD1. The V gene's germline CDR1 is WSHSY and CDR2 SAAADI. The CDR3 has 14 amino acids. The trim removed 0 bases at V and 6 bases at J, leaving 2 bases unmatched. CDR3 in amino acids: CASSESTGGNGYTF. The CDR3 DNA is TGCGCCAGCAGTGAGTCCACAGGGGGCAATGGCTACACCTTC.

The chain links TRBV18 to TRBJ2-7; no firm D call. Trimming removed 0 bases at V and 5 bases at J, with 8 bases between. The CDR3 has 13 residues. Germline CDR1 reads KGHSH; CDR2 reads LQKENI. The DNA for the CDR3 is TGTGCCAGCTCACCACCTTCACGGGACGAGCAGTACTTC. This codes for CASSPPSRDEQYF.

This clone showed up just once. J is TRBJ2-3 and V is TRBV24-1; maybe TRBD2 (5 bases). This CDR3 is built from 16 residues. V dropped 2 bases and J dropped 3 bases, with 14 bases sitting between them. CDR1 KGHDR and CDR2 SFDVKD come from the germline V gene. The CDR3 nucleotides read TGTGCCACCAGTGATTCGGGAAGTCCTAAAACAGATACGCAGTATTTT. As protein: CATSDSGSPKTDTQYF.

This chain uses TRBV11-3 with TRBJ1-3, with D maybe TRBD1 (6 bases). Trimming pared 3 bases from V and 5 bases from J, leaving 8 bases between. Germline V CDR1 and CDR2: SGHNT, YENEEA. This CDR3 has 13 amino acids. The CDR3 sequence: CASSFDRRNTIYF. The CDR3 coding sequence is TGTGCCAGCAGCTTCGACAGGAGAAACACCATATATTTT.

The V and J genes are TRBV28 and TRBJ1-2; D might be TRBD1 (5 bases). Germline CDR1 MDHEN, CDR2 SYDVKM. The CDR3 runs to 14 residues. Trimming took 8 bases from V and 7 from J, leaving 20 bases between them. The CDR3 sequence is CASCLSGGDLGYTF. CDR3 sequence (DNA): TGTGCCAGCTGCTTAAGTGGGGGGGACCTTGGCTACACCTTC.

In its sample, this clone was seen once. The chain recombines TRBV29-1 with TRBJ1-2; D may be TRBD1 (6 bases). The V gene lost 0 bases and the J gene lost 8 bases, with 16 bases spanning the gap. Germline V gene data show CDR1 as SQVTM and CDR2 as ANQGSEA. The CDR3 is made up of 14 amino acids. The CDR3 DNA reads TGCAGCGTTGAAGACCAGACAGGTACTATGGGCTACACCTTC. Amino acids: CSVEDQTGTMGYTF.

The chain couples TRBV12-5 to TRBJ1-1; the D gene is possibly TRBD1 (6 bases). Deletions cut 4 bases from V and 4 bases from J, with 10 bases between. The CDR3 is 13 amino acids. Looked up from germline, CDR1 is LGHNT and CDR2 is FRNRAP. The CDR3 sequence is CASGSQGRTEAFF. As DNA, the CDR3 is TGTGCTAGTGGTTCCCAGGGGCGCACTGAAGCTTTCTTT.

The genes are TRBV18 and TRBJ2-1, with D possibly being TRBD2 (5 bases). The CDR3 sequence is 15 residues long. CDR1 KGHSH and CDR2 LQKENI come from the germline V gene. V was clipped by 6 bases and J by 1 base, with 13 bases between them. The CDR3 DNA reads as TGTGCCAGCTCGGGGAGCCCGCCATCCTACAATGAGCAGTTCTTC. Amino acid sequence: CASSGSPPSYNEQFF. The entire variable domain, with the rest obtained from reference TRBV18 and TRBJ2-1, is as follows: NAGVMQNPRHLVRRRGQEARLRCSPMKGHSHVYWYRQLPEEGLKFMVYLQKENIIDESGMPKERFSAEFPKEGPSILRIQQVVRGDSAAYFCASSGSPPSYNEQFFGPGTRLTVL.

V gene TRBV6-5 combines with J gene TRBJ1-5, with D possibly matching TRBD1 (6 bases). There are 15 residues in the CDR3. Germline V gene sequence: CDR1 MNHEY, CDR2 SVGAGI. V was shortened by 5 bases and J by 7 bases, with 18 bases between the two germline ends. Here the CDR3 DNA reads TGTGCCAGCAGTCCGAGGGCGGGGGCTGGACAGCCCCAGCATTTT. Its translation: CASSPRAGAGQPQHF.

The CDR3 region is CASSSQGVTEAFF. CDR3 nucleotides: TGTGCCAGCAGCTCACAGGGTGTGACTGAAGCTTTCTTT. The V and J genes are TRBV7-2 and TRBJ1-1; D is possibly TRBD1 (6 bases). Trimming left V 4 bases short and J 5 bases short, with 11 bases between. There are 13 residues in the CDR3. The germline V gene encodes CDR1 SGHTA and CDR2 FQGNSA. The complete variable domain, with remaining parts taken from reference TRBV7-2 and TRBJ1-1, reads GAGVSQSPSNKVTEKGKDVELRCDPISGHTALYWYRQSLGQGLEFLIYFQGNSAPDKSGLPSDRFSAERTGGSVSTLTIQRTQQEDSAVYLCASSSQGVTEAFFGQGTRLTVV.

This clone was observed once. This chain connects TRBV11-2 to TRBJ1-5; a possible D gene is TRBD1 (5 bases). V lost 5 bases, J lost 0 bases, and 8 bases lay in between. CDR1 and CDR2 (germline): SGHAT, FQNNGV. The CDR3 is made up of 14 amino acids. Here the CDR3 reads CASSGGGSNQPQHF. In nucleotides, the CDR3 is TGTGCCAGCAGCGGGGGGGGTAGCAATCAGCCCCAGCATTTT. Supplemented by reference TRBV11-2 and TRBJ1-5, the full variable domain reads EAGVAQSPRYKIIEKRQSVAFWCNPISGHATLYWYQQILGQGPKLLIQFQNNGVVDDSQLPKDRFSAERLKGVDSTLKIQPAKLEDSAVYLCASSGGGSNQPQHFGDGTRLSIL.

In DNA form, the CDR3 reads TGTGCCAGCAGTTTGGGCAGGGGGCTTTCCTACGAGCAGTACTTC. Encoded protein: CASSLGRGLSYEQYF. V is TRBV28 and J is TRBJ2-7; 8 bases align to TRBD1. Per the germline V gene, CDR1 is MDHEN and CDR2 is SYDVKM. The CDR3 covers 15 residues. V shed 3 bases, J shed 1 base, and the junction held 5 bases outside the gene matches.

V usage is TRBV5-4 and J usage is TRBJ2-7; D gene unclear. CDR3 length: 12 residues. Germline CDR1 SGHNT, CDR2 YYREEE (reference sequence). The germline V and J ends were trimmed by 4 bases and 5 bases, with 10 bases remaining between them. The CDR3 loop reads CASSQQSNEQYF. The CDR3 DNA follows: TGTGCCAGCAGCCAACAAAGTAACGAGCAGTACTTC.

The rearrangement uses TRBV2 and TRBJ2-7, with 9 bases matching TRBD2. The germline V gene has CDR1 SNHLY and CDR2 FYNNEI. After removal of 6 bases from V and 7 bases from J, the junction contained 13 bases not matched to a gene. This CDR3 is 15 amino acids long. The CDR3 DNA follows: TGTGCCAGCAGACCCGGACTAGCGTATAACTTTGAGCAGTACTTC. It specifies CASRPGLAYNFEQYF.